This passage covers 29 T cell receptor beta chains from one sample sequenced in a study of cytomegalovirus exposure and HLA in healthy donors. The PCR employed 60 Vbeta primers together with 13 Jbeta primers. Profiling relied on immunoSEQ multiplex PCR, and the TCRdb table lists in-frame clones only, not all of them. Of over 150,000 clones in the sample, around 73% were seen once. The specimen sequenced was PBMCs. These receptors were obtained from a woman between 18 and 30 years old in good health and CMV-seropositive.

The rearrangement joins TRBV5-4 to TRBJ1-2; TRBD1 matches 7 bases. This CDR3 spans 17 amino acids. The germline CDR1 and CDR2 sequences are SGHNT and YYREEE (reference sequence). Trimming at V came to 0 bases and at J to 2 bases, leaving 10 bases not matched to a gene. Written as DNA, the CDR3 is TGTGCCAGCAGCTTGGTGGGGACACGGACAGGAAACTATGGCTACACCTTC. Its protein is CASSLVGTRTGNYGYTF.

CDR3 sequence reads: CASSSQRVSSTDTQYF. For the CDR3, the DNA is TGTGCCAGCAGCTCCCAGCGGGTTTCTAGCACAGATACGCAGTATTTT. The chain has TRBV11-1 and TRBJ2-3; possibly TRBD2 for D (6 bases). V was shortened by 4 bases and J by 0 bases, with 14 bases between the two germline ends. Germline lookup yields CDR1 SGHAT and CDR2 FQDESV (reference sequence). This CDR3 has 16 amino acids.

This clone appeared a single time. V and J are TRBV9 and TRBJ1-1; 8 bases are shared with TRBD1. The CDR3 has 15 residues. Trimming took 1 base from V and 5 from J; bases not matched to a gene: 7. The germline V gene has CDR1 SGDLS and CDR2 YYNGEE. The CDR3 nucleotides are TGTGCCAGCAGCGTATCCGATTGGGACAGGACTGAAGCTTTCTTT. It yields the protein CASSVSDWDRTEAFF. Using reference TRBV9 and TRBJ1-1 for the parts outside the CDR3, the full variable domain is DSGVTQTPKHLITATGQRVTLRCSPRSGDLSVYWYQQSLDQGLQFLIQYYNGEERAKGNILERFSAQQFPDLHSELNLSSLELGDSALYFCASSVSDWDRTEAFFGQGTRLTVV.

The rearrangement links TRBV29-1 to TRBJ2-1, with 9 nucleotides matching TRBD2. J was trimmed by 7 bases and V by 4 bases; bases with no gene match: 14. The germline gives CDR1 SQVTM, CDR2 ANQGSEA. The CDR3 has 16 amino acids. CDR3 nucleotides: TGCAGCGTTGGTGTTAGCGGGGGACCACAACGGAATGAGCAGTTCTTC. This translates into CSVGVSGGPQRNEQFF.

The chain recombines TRBV6-1 with TRBJ1-2, with D perhaps matching TRBD1 (6 bases). The CDR3 sequence is 12 residues long. V lost 5 bases, J lost 7 bases, and 11 bases lay in between. CDR1 and CDR2 (germline): MNHNS, SASEGT. The CDR3 sequence is CASSLQGSGYTF. The CDR3 coding sequence is TGTGCCAGCAGTTTACAGGGAAGTGGCTACACCTTC.

The V and J genes are TRBV18 and TRBJ2-3; 7 bases fit TRBD2. After removal of 5 bases from V and 3 bases from J, the junction contained 2 bases not matched to a gene. The CDR3 is 13 residues long. Germline V gene lookup returns CDR1 KGHSH and CDR2 LQKENI. DNA for the CDR3: TGTGCCAGCTCAACTAGCGATACAGATACGCAGTATTTT. This codes for CASSTSDTDTQYF.

V gene TRBV9 combines with J gene TRBJ2-7; TRBD1 might be the D (6 bases). This CDR3 contains 13 residues. Germline CDR1 reads SGDLS; CDR2 reads YYNGEE. V dropped 3 bases and J dropped 2 bases, with 9 bases sitting between them. The CDR3 is CASSGRDTYEQYF. CDR3 DNA: TGTGCCAGCAGCGGTCGGGACACCTACGAGCAGTACTTC. The whole variable domain, remainder taken from reference TRBV9 and TRBJ2-7, is DSGVTQTPKHLITATGQRVTLRCSPRSGDLSVYWYQQSLDQGLQFLIQYYNGEERAKGNILERFSAQQFPDLHSELNLSSLELGDSALYFCASSGRDTYEQYFGPGTRLTVT.

V usage is TRBV30 and J usage is TRBJ1-1; D is ambiguous. The CDR3 consists of 12 residues. Germline V gene lookup returns CDR1 GTSNPN and CDR2 SVGIG (reference sequence). V gave up 5 bases and J gave up 1 base, with 8 bases separating them. For the CDR3, the DNA is TGTGCCTGGGATCGGGGGAACACTGAAGCTTTCTTT. Protein product: CAWDRGNTEAFF.

V and J are TRBV7-9 and TRBJ2-2, with 8 nucleotides matching TRBD2. The CDR3 totals 16 residues. J was trimmed by 1 base and V by 3 bases; bases with no gene match: 4. The germline V gene has CDR1 SEHNR and CDR2 FQNEAQ (reference sequence). CDR3 nucleotide sequence: TGTGCCAGCAGCTTGTTAGCGGGGATGAACACCGGGGAGCTGTTTTTT. Its protein product is CASSLLAGMNTGELFF.

The chain carries TRBV7-8 and TRBJ1-5; 7 nucleotides agree with TRBD1. With 1 base clipped from V and 0 bases from J, the junction kept 12 bases outside the gene matches. Germline values: CDR1 SGHVS, CDR2 FQNEAQ. This CDR3 spans 19 amino acids. The CDR3 region has the DNA TGTGCCAGCAGCTTAGGTGCCGGGACAGCCTCCTATAGCAATCAGCCCCAGCATTTT. Translated, it gives CASSLGAGTASYSNQPQHF.

The V gene is TRBV11-2, the J gene TRBJ1-1; TRBD1 aligns across 9 bases. The V gene's germline CDR1 is SGHAT and CDR2 FQNNGV. The CDR3 length is 14 residues. V trimming: 5 bases; J trimming: 3 bases; junction bases outside the gene matches: 4. The CDR3 spells CASSLGQGYTEAFF. CDR3 DNA sequence: TGTGCCAGCAGCCTCGGACAGGGGTACACTGAAGCTTTCTTT.

The chain employs TRBV2 and TRBJ2-7; 10 bases align to TRBD2. The V and J ends lost 5 bases and 0 bases, in that order; junction bases with no gene match: 1. Germline values: CDR1 SNHLY, CDR2 FYNNEI. The length of the CDR3 is 14 residues. The chain's CDR3 is CASSWTSGSYEQYF. CDR3 sequence (DNA): TGTGCCAGCAGTTGGACTAGCGGCTCCTACGAGCAGTACTTC.

The gene calls are TRBV2 and TRBJ2-7, with 7 bases fitting TRBD1. The CDR3 runs 12 residues. CDR1 is SNHLY and CDR2 is FYNNEI in the germline V gene. V shed 7 bases and J 10 bases; nucleotides not matched to a gene: 10. The CDR3, as DNA: TGTGCCAGCAACGGACAGGCCCCACCTCAGTACTTC. Its translation: CASNGQAPPQYF.

The chain joins TRBV19 to TRBJ1-2, with 10 bases identical to TRBD1. After removal of 5 bases from V and 5 bases from J, the junction contained 11 bases not matched to a gene. The CDR3 is 16 amino acids. Germline-derived CDR1 and CDR2 are LNHDA and SQIVND (reference sequence). The DNA of the CDR3 is TGTGCCAGTAGTCCCCCCAGGACAGGGGGTCATTATGGCTACACCTTC. Its protein product is CASSPPRTGGHYGYTF.

The chain carries TRBV19 and TRBJ1-1; 8 bases fit TRBD1. The length of the CDR3 is 17 residues. The germline V gene encodes CDR1 LNHDA and CDR2 SQIVND (reference sequence). V shed 5 bases and J 0 bases; nucleotides not matched to a gene: 11. CDR3 nucleotides: TGTGCCAGTAGTTTATTGGACAGGGAAGGGATGAACACTGAAGCTTTCTTT. Translation gives CASSLLDREGMNTEAFF.

CDR3 protein: CASSEAGRYQPQHF. The CDR3 region has the DNA TGTGCCAGCAGTGAAGCAGGGCGTTATCAGCCCCAGCATTTT. The J gene is TRBJ1-5, the V gene TRBV25-1; TRBD1 might be the D (5 bases). The CDR3 runs 14 residues. Germline V gives CDR1 MGHDK, CDR2 SYGVNS. V lost 2 bases, J lost 5 bases, and 10 bases lay in between.

The chain has TRBV5-8 and TRBJ2-1; 10 bases align to TRBD2. V trimming: 0 bases; J trimming: 9 bases; junction bases outside the gene matches: 9. Germline V gives CDR1 SGHTS, CDR2 YDEGEE. This CDR3 has 16 residues. The CDR3 reads CASSLGSSGGSGEQFF. The CDR3 coding sequence is TGTGCCAGCAGCTTGGGTTCTAGCGGGGGCTCGGGTGAGCAGTTCTTC.

The rearrangement links TRBV7-9 to TRBJ2-1; D possibly corresponds to TRBD2 (6 bases). Between the trimmed V and J ends, which lost 4 bases and 6 bases, there was a span of 10 bases. The CDR3 covers 13 residues. Germline V CDR1 and CDR2: SEHNR, FQNEAQ (reference sequence). The CDR3 sequence: CASSSGTLNEQFF. For the CDR3, the DNA is TGTGCCAGCAGCTCCGGGACTCTCAATGAGCAGTTCTTC.

This clone was picked up one time. The chain employs TRBV5-5 and TRBJ1-4, with 7 positions matching TRBD1. Germline V lookup: CDR1 SGHKS, CDR2 YYEKEE (reference sequence). The V gene end was trimmed by 0 bases and the J gene end by 5 bases; junction bases not matched to a gene: 4. This CDR3 has 15 amino acids. CDR3: CASSLEGALNEKLFF. In DNA, the CDR3 is TGTGCCAGCAGCTTGGAGGGGGCCCTCAATGAAAAACTGTTTTTT. Variable domain in full (rest from reference TRBV5-5 and TRBJ1-4): DAGVTQSPTHLIKTRGQQVTLRCSPISGHKSVSWYQQVLGQGPQFIFQYYEKEERGRGNFPDRFSARQFPNYSSELNVNALLLGDSALYLCASSLEGALNEKLFFGSGTQLSVL.

This clone was detected only a few times. An end of the junction differs from the germline gene, which may be a read error. The rearrangement links TRBV7-9 to TRBJ2-5, with TRBD1 matching 8 bases. This CDR3 has 16 residues. Germline V gene data show CDR1 as SEHNR and CDR2 as FQNEAQ (reference sequence). The chain's CDR3 is CSSNPGGTGSQETQYF. CDR3 DNA sequence: TGTTCCAGCAACCCTGGGGGGACAGGATCCCAAGAGACCCAGTACTTC.

The chain recombines TRBV7-2 with TRBJ1-5, with D perhaps TRBD1 (6 bases). Germline V gives CDR1 SGHTA, CDR2 FQGNSA. The CDR3 length is 14 residues. V was cut by 8 bases and J by 0 bases, with 11 bases left in between. CDR3 bases: TGTGCCAGCTCAGGGGAGCGTAGCAATCAGCCCCAGCATTTT. Protein product: CASSGERSNQPQHF.

The rearrangement joins TRBV7-2 to TRBJ1-5, with D maybe TRBD1 (5 bases). Germline lookup yields CDR1 SGHTA and CDR2 FQGNSA. V gave up 1 base and J gave up 0 bases, with 13 bases separating them. The length of the CDR3 is 17 residues. The CDR3 bases are TGTGCCAGCAGCTTAGGAGGGTGGGACTTTAGCAATCAGCCCCAGCATTTT. Translation: CASSLGGWDFSNQPQHF.

The chain recombines TRBV6-6 with TRBJ2-1; 10 bases match TRBD2. The CDR3 extends over 13 amino acids. Germline CDR1 and CDR2: MNHNY and SVGAGI (reference sequence). Germline trimming cut 7 bases from V and 7 bases from J; bases unmatched to any gene: 4. CDR3 amino acids: CASKSGGANEQFF. The CDR3 nucleotides are TGTGCCAGCAAAAGCGGGGGGGCAAATGAGCAGTTCTTC.

CDR3 residues: CAISRVLRPHTYNTIYF. The CDR3 DNA is TGTGCCATCAGCCGAGTGTTGAGGCCCCATACCTATAACACCATATATTTT. The rearrangement uses TRBV10-3 and TRBJ1-3; D unclear. The V end lost 6 bases, the J end lost 7 bases, and 25 bases lay between the germline ends. Per the germline V gene, CDR1 is ENHRY and CDR2 is SYGVKD. The CDR3 is 17 amino acids.

The rearrangement links TRBV27 to TRBJ1-5; possible D gene TRBD1, 6 bases. The CDR3 runs 13 residues. Trimming pared 7 bases from V and 4 bases from J, leaving 11 bases between. CDR1 is MNHEY and CDR2 is SMNVEV in the germline V gene (reference sequence). CDR3 amino acids: CASKGGTNQPQHF. Here the CDR3 DNA reads TGTGCCAGCAAAGGGGGAACTAATCAGCCCCAGCATTTT.

In the case of this clone: At one end the junction does not follow the germline gene, possibly because of a read error. The chain couples TRBV7-9 to TRBJ2-7; perhaps TRBD1 as D (5 bases). Germline V gene lookup returns CDR1 SEHNR and CDR2 FQNEAQ (reference sequence). This CDR3 is built from 12 residues. Here the CDR3 reads CSSSLGRGEQYF. For the CDR3, the DNA is TGTTCCAGCAGCTTGGGGCGCGGAGAGCAGTACTTC. Drawing the rest from reference TRBV7-9 and TRBJ2-7, the complete variable domain is DTGVSQNPRHKITKRGQNVTFRCDPISEHNRLYWYRQTLGQGPEFLTYFQNEAQLEKSRLLSDRFSAERPKGSFSTLEIQRTEQGDSAMYLCSSSLGRGEQYFGPGTRLTVT.

The V gene is TRBV7-8, the J gene TRBJ1-1; tentatively, D is TRBD1 (6 bases). Trimming stripped 1 base from V and 5 bases from J, with 20 bases between. Per germline, CDR1 SGHVS and CDR2 FQNEAQ. This CDR3 spans 17 amino acids. The DNA for the CDR3 is TGTGCCAGCAGCTTAGTTCGAGACAGGCGTGGTGGGACTGAAGCTTTCTTT. This translates into CASSLVRDRRGGTEAFF.

This clone showed up just a few times. This sample also contains other DNA sequences that code for the same CDR3. The chain couples TRBV4-1 to TRBJ1-5; tentative D call: TRBD1 (5 bases). V was pared by 1 base and J by 2 bases, with 9 bases between. This CDR3 comprises 15 residues. CDR1 is MGHRA, CDR2 YSYEKL, per germline. In nucleotides, the CDR3 is TGCGCCAGCAGCCAAGTGGGGGGGGGCAATCAGCCCCAGCATTTT. Translation gives CASSQVGGGNQPQHF.

The gene calls are TRBV28 and TRBJ2-7; TRBD2 matches 8 bases. The CDR3 runs 13 residues. J lost 3 bases, V lost 7 bases, and 5 bases had no gene match. Per the germline V gene, CDR1 is MDHEN and CDR2 is SYDVKM. The DNA of the CDR3 is TGTGCCAGCACGGGGGGGATCAACTACGAGCAGTACTTC. This sequence encodes CASTGGINYEQYF.